This record covers a single T cell receptor (beta chain). This clonotype was found once. What antigen it recognizes has not been identified. The input lacks base qualities; no much larger clone sits a single base away. A single read counts as weak evidence. TCR beta CDR3 regions were amplified from RNA transcripts for repertoire sequencing. A first-round RT-PCR used HTBI primers with the Qiagen OneStep RT-PCR kit, followed by a second-round multiplex PCR, size selection and purification. Libraries were sequenced on an Illumina HiSeq2000 using paired-end 100 bp reads. The paper's processing steps were these. SOAPnuke was used for read processing, and reads with adapters, uncalled bases, a mean Phred below 15, or no exact constant-primer or identifier match were discarded. High-quality paired reads were merged with COPE v1.2.5. Each unique nucleotide sequence was treated as a clonotype, and MiTCR v1.1 was used to align the clonotypes to the IMGT TRB V, D and J references. The analysis was limited to V-J combinations with a frequency above 0.0001, which together covered about 99% of repertoires. For each V-J combination, a TCR clonal expansion and chaos score was defined as the ratio of F50 clonal expansion to chaos observed in the TCRdist matrix. Welch's t-statistics and random forest were used to reduce the features to about 12 V-J combinations, which were then used as input to a naive Bayes classifier. The Morisita-Horn index was used to measure how similar the thyroid and blood repertoires were. TCRdb reprocessed the public reads (quality trimming at Q25 with fastp, clone calling with MiXCR) and kept in-frame beta chains. Each CDR3 protein gets just one entry, which takes the most common genes and DNA from the rows behind it. The V and J calls were not made by the authors but by TCRdb's processing. For this sample the table gives about 550,000 distinct CDR3 sequences, of which approximately 35% were detected only once. 4% to 5% of the sample is held by the ten biggest clonotypes.

From cysteine to phenylalanine, the CDR3 is 14 amino acids long. The CDR3 DNA has 42 bases and is translated from base 1. The germline V gene (reference sequence) sets CDR1 to DFQATT and CDR2 to SNEGSKA. A distance of 10 bases separates the germline ends of V and J, which lose 0 bases and 2 bases respectively. This specimen belongs to a study of Graves' ophthalmopathy and Graves' hyperthyroidism (dated by TCRdb to about 2018). For context, the study as a whole: Hyperthyroidism was defined as stable when no progression to ophthalmopathy occurred within 18 months of follow-up. To tell Graves' ophthalmopathy apart from Graves' hyperthyroidism, and to predict which patients would progress to ophthalmopathy, the study relied on TCR beta repertoire signatures. For independent validation, a separate cohort was made up of approximately 19 hyperthyroidism patients plus 17 patients who later progressed from hyperthyroidism to ophthalmopathy. In six hyperthyroidism patients, T-cell repertoires of thyroid tissue and blood were compared. A discovery set of 100 or so patients (around 40 ophthalmopathy, about 58 stable hyperthyroidism) was enrolled to explore V-J signatures distinguishing ophthalmopathy from hyperthyroidism. Once sampling was done, hyperthyroidism patients were given methimazole at a starting dose of 30 mg daily, while ophthalmopathy patients were given high-dose intravenous methylprednisolone. In total, some 140 blood samples were TCR-sequenced: around 42 ophthalmopathy, some 72 hyperthyroidism and some 17 hyperthyroidism-to-ophthalmopathy patients.

The hyperthyroidism patients were 18 to 65 years old and newly diagnosed, with a disease duration of less than 2 months. Anyone with other autoimmune diseases, uncontrolled infections, pregnancy or lactation was excluded from the study. Clinical symptoms, serum thyroxine, TRAb, thyroid ultrasound and orbital computed tomography were used for diagnosis. Total RNA was extracted using Trizol reagent, and RNA quality was checked on an Agilent 2100 Bioanalyzer. Broad study findings and their caveats: Most of the expanded thyroid clonotypes with a frequency above 0.001 were also detected in blood, and it was suggested that the thyroid immune response may be reflected by blood repertoires. In cross-validation, the 13-signature model distinguished ophthalmopathy from stable hyperthyroidism with around 90% sensitivity and roughly 81% specificity, while in the test set the corresponding values were about 79% and 69%. Sample size was not statistically predetermined, and group allocation was not concealed from the investigators. In validation, the model predicted ophthalmopathy progression with 55% to 71% sensitivity and approximately 75% specificity; some 13 predicted patients were CT-confirmed with GO in a median of approximately 6.5 months.

This receptor chain uses TRBV20-1 and TRBJ1-2; there is no confident call for the D gene. The sequencing input was peripheral blood or thyroid tissue (not recorded which). This receptor was taken from an adult man with Graves' hyperthyroidism. The CDR3 reads as follows: CSARDRLKNYGYTF. The nucleotide sequence reads TGCAGTGCTAGAGATAGGCTAAAAAACTATGGCTACACCTTC.